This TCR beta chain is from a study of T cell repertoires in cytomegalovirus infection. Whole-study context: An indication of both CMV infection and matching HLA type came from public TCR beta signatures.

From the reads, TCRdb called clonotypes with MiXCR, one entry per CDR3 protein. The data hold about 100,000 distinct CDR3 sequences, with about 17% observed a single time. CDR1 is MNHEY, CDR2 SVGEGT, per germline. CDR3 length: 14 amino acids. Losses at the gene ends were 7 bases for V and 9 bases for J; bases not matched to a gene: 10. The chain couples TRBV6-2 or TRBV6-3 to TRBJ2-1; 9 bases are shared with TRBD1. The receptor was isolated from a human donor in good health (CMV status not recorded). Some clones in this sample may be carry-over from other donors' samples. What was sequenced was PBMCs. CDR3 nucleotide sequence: TGTGCCAGCACCATATCAACAGGGGGCAGTGAGCAGTTCTTC. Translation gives CASTISTGGSEQFF.